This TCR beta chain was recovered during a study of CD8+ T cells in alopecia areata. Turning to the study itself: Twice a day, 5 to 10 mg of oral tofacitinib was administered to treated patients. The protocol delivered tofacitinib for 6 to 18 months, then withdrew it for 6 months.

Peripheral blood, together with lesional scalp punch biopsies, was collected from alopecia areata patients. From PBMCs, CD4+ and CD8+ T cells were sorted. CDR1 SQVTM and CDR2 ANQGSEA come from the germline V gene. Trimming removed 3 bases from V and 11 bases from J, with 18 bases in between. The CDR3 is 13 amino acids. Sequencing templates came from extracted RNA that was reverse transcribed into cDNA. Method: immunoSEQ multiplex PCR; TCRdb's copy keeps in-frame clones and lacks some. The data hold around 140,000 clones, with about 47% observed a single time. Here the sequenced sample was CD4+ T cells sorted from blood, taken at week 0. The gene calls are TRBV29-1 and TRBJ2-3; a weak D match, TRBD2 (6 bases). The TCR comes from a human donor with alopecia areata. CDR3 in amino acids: CSVERGATRRQYF. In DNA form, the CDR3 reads TGCAGCGTTGAGCGCGGGGCGACTCGCCGGCAGTATTTT.